The sequence of this TCR beta chain was determined in a study of cytomegalovirus exposure and HLA in healthy donors. Study-wide background: HLA-typed donors contributed around 88 million unique TCRs, which were held in an early data release. Of 300 to 500 genotyped donors, around 86% grouped in the Caucasian-associated ancestry cluster.

Study-wide results and limits: Later work found most CMV-associated TCR beta chains apparently HLA-restricted.

The PCR employed 60 Vbeta primers together with 13 Jbeta primers. Some clones are missing from TCRdb's copy, which holds only in-frame ones; the method was immunoSEQ multiplex PCR. The table lists approximately 100,000 clones, about 70% of them singletons. Germline CDR1 is LNHDA and CDR2 is SQIVND (reference sequence). Trimming at V came to 9 bases and at J to 5 bases, leaving 15 bases not matched to a gene. CDR3 length equals 15 residues. Of note for this clone: Its antigen remains unidentified.

The sample taken for sequencing was PBMCs. The J gene is TRBJ2-5, the V gene TRBV19; 7 positions agree with TRBD1. This clonotype originated in a woman under 30 in good health and CMV-seropositive. The CDR3, as DNA: TGTGCCAGCAGAGGGCCGGGACAGCCACGGGAGACCCAGTACTTC. It codes for CASRGPGQPRETQYF.